This entry describes one TCR beta chain. The sample is drawn from a study of shared T cell receptors in the human thymus. TCRdb's table, derived via immunoSEQ multiplex PCR, lists solely in-frame clones and lacks some. The sample lists approximately 400,000 clones, 95% occurring once. V dropped 5 bases and J dropped 0 bases, with 14 bases sitting between them. CDR3 length equals 16 residues. Per germline, CDR1 SGHVS and CDR2 FQNEAQ. This clonotype was sampled from a human donor. Material for sequencing was thymocytes. J is TRBJ2-1 and V is TRBV7-8; D uncertain. The CDR3 region has the DNA TGTGCCAGCAGCCAGGCGCCTGGGGACTCCTACAATGAGCAGTTCTTC. Translated: CASSQAPGDSYNEQFF. Full variable domain (missing parts from reference TRBV7-8 and TRBJ2-1): GAGVSQSPRYKVAKRGQDVALRCDPISGHVSLFWYQQALGQGPEFLTYFQNEAQLDKSGLPSDRFFAERPEGSVSTLKIQRTQQEDSAVYLCASSQAPGDSYNEQFFGPGTRLTVL.